A selection of T cell receptor beta chains follows, all from one sample in a study of cytotoxic CD8 clonotypes in ibrutinib-treated CLL. Assay: immunoSEQ multiplex PCR; the TCRdb copy retains only in-frame clones and omits some. The sample lists about 330,000 clones; about 64% were seen once. This material consisted of PBMCs, taken after 36 months of ibrutinib treatment. These receptors came from a human donor with chronic lymphocytic leukemia. Both conserved end residues are part of each CDR3.

>TRBV7-2
CASSLDPRTSVAYNEQFF
>TRBV6-1
CASSEVTSYEQYF
>TRBV6-6
CASSYSTGRSQHF
>TRBV5-1
CASSLGLAGRNEQFF
>TRBV6-5
CASSYFSRETQYF
>TRBV2
CASSPQDTSPYGYTF
>TRBV7-2
CASGWKNEQFF
>TRBV29-1
CSVGKGQGPYEQYF
>TRBV7-2
CASSRLGALYGYTF
>TRBV23-1
CASSQGDRNSYEQYF
>TRBV4-1
CASSPHPPIGLGYGYTF
>TRBV11-2
CASSLVRPGHLKYEQFF
>TRBV2
CASSEWFGAGYPSYEQYF
>TRBV18
CASSPDRGFSGYTF
>TRBV29-1
CSGTSAPSSYNEQFF
>TRBV6-5
CASSYVAGTYEQYF
>TRBV25-1
CASSEFEGRGHYEQYF
>TRBV27
CASGRGKANYGYTF
>TRBV25-1
CASSDTPGYRRSVTIYF
>TRBV5-1
CASSSSRSPHPYEQYF
>TRBV6-1
CASSAGRNTEAFF
>TRBV5-1
CASRQTEEKLFF
>TRBV13
CASSLPELVSTDTQYF
>TRBV29-1
CSVEEQGGKLFF
>TRBV29-1
CSVDGQGMETQYF
>TRBV7-2
CASSLLAGRSSYNEQFF
>TRBV5-4
CASSLQGTRGYTF
>TRBV5-8
CASSFSGVAYEQYF
>TRBV4-2
CASSHERTGGPYEQYF
>TRBV18
CASSPSRQTGELFF
>TRBV6-1
CASSLGSYNSPLHF
>TRBV5-6
CASSLHGAGGGQETQYF
>TRBV10-2
CASRPGTYYGYTF